This T cell receptor beta chain derives from a study of cytomegalovirus exposure and HLA in healthy donors. Amplification used 60 Vbeta primers and 13 Jbeta primers. The protocol was immunoSEQ multiplex PCR, while the TCRdb copy is restricted to in-frame clones and leaves out a portion. The sample shows 100,000 or so clones, 77% of them seen only once. CDR3 size: 16 residues. Germline CDR1 LGHNA, CDR2 YSLEER. The ends lost 0 bases at V and 4 bases at J; junction bases unmatched: 5. This sequence was found in a man aged 40-50 years in good health and CMV-seropositive. The genes are TRBV4-3 and TRBJ2-7, with 11 positions matching TRBD2. The sample comprised PBMCs. The CDR3, as DNA: TGCGCCAGCAGCCAAGATCCTAGCGGGGGGTTTTACGAGCAGTACTTC. Translated, it gives CASSQDPSGGFYEQYF.